This TCR beta chain is from a study of T cell repertoires in cytomegalovirus infection. On the study more broadly: CMV infection together with matching HLA type was indicated by public TCR beta signatures.

As to this clonotype: Its cognate antigen is unknown.

With V trimmed by 3 bases and J by 4 bases, 5 bases remained unmatched. CDR3 length equals 15 residues. TCRdb called the reads again in MiXCR, with one record for every CDR3 protein. The sample has roughly 230,000 distinct CDR3 sequences; over 20% are singletons. General study findings and limits: Clonotypes of TCR beta that were HLA-C-restricted and CMV-specific dominated the ex vivo response.

The clonotype was recovered from a human donor in good health (CMV status not recorded). Some clones in this sample may be carry-over from other donors' samples. The specimen was CD8+ T cells from PBMCs. The rearrangement links TRBV12-3 or TRBV12-4 to TRBJ1-5; TRBD1 matches at 8 bases. CDR3 bases: TGTGCCAGCAGTTTGTCATGGACAGGGAATCAGCCCCAGCATTTT. Amino acids: CASSLSWTGNQPQHF.